This T cell receptor beta chain was identified in a study of T cells after yellow fever vaccination. TCRdb recomputed calls from the 5' RACE reads with MiXCR, one row per CDR3 protein. The table shows a few hundred thousand distinct CDR3 sequences, with roughly 4.3% occurring only once. The CDR3 covers 14 residues. V was cut by 8 bases and J by 4 bases, with 17 bases left in between. Germline CDR1 MNHEY, CDR2 SVGEGT. The sequence derives from a man younger than 30 who received the YFV17D yellow fever vaccine. This chain connects TRBV6-2 or TRBV6-3 to TRBJ1-2; tentative D call: TRBD1 (6 bases). The sample consisted of PBMCs, taken 5 days after the yellow fever booster vaccination. This CDR3 is CASCHRVSTYGYTF. The CDR3 DNA follows: TGTGCCAGCTGCCACAGGGTATCGACCTATGGCTACACCTTC.